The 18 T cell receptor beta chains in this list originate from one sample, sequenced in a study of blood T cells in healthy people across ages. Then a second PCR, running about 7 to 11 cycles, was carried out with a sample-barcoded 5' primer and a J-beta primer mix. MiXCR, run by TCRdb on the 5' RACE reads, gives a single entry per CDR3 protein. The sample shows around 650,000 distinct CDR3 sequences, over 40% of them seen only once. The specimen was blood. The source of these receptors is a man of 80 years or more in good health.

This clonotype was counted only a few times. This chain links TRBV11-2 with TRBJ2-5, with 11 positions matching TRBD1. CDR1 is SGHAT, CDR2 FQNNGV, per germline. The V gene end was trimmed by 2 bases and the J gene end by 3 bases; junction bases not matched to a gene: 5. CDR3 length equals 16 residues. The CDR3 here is CASSLRTGGFKETQYF. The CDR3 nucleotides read TGTGCCAGCAGCTTACGGACAGGGGGCTTTAAAGAGACCCAGTACTTC.

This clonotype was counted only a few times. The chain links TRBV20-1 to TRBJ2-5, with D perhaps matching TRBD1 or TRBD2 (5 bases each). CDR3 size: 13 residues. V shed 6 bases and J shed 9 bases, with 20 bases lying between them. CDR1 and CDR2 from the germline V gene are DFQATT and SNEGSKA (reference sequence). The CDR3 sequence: CSAQGPGIAAQYF. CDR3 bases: TGCAGTGCCCAGGGACCCGGAATTGCGGCCCAGTACTTC.

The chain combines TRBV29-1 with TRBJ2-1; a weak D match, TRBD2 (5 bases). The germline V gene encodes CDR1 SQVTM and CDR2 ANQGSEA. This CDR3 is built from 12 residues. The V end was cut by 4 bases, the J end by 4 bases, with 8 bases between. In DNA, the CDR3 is TGCAGCGTTGCCACTAGTTACAATGAGCAGTTCTTC. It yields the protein CSVATSYNEQFF.

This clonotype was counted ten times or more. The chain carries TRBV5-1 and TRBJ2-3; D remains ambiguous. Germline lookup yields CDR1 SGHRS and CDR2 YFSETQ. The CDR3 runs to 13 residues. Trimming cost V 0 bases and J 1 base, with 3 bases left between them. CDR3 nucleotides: TGCGCCAGCAGCTTGGAGGGCACAGATACGCAGTATTTT. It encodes CASSLEGTDTQYF.

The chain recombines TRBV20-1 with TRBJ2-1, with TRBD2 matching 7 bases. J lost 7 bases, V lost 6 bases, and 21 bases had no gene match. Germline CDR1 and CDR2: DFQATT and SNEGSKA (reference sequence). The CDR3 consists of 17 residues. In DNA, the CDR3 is TGCAGTGCACGGTTAGTTTTTGGCGGGAGTAGCGGGAATGAGCAGTTCTTC. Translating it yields CSARLVFGGSSGNEQFF.

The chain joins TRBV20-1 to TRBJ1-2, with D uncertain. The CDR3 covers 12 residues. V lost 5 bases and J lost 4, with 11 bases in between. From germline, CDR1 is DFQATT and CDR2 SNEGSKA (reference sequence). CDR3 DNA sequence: TGCAGTGCTGGATTGGGATCCTATGGCTACACCTTC. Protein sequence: CSAGLGSYGYTF.

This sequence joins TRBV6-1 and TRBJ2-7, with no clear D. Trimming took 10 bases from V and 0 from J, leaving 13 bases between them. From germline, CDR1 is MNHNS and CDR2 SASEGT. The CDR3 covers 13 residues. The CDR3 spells CATDRQNSYEQYF. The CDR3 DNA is TGTGCCACTGATCGGCAAAACTCCTACGAGCAGTACTTC.

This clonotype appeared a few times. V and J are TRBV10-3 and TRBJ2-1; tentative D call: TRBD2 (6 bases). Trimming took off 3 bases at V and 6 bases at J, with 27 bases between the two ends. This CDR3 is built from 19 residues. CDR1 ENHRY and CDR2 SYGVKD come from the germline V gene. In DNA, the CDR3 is TGTGCCATCAGTGAATACCCCATGGAGGCCGGGAGCCTAAGCAATGAGCAGTTCTTC. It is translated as CAISEYPMEAGSLSNEQFF.

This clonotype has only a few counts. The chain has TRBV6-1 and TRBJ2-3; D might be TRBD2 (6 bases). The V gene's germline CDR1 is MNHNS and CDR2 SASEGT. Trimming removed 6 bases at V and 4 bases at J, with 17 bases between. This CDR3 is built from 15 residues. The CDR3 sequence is CASRTASSGPDTQYF. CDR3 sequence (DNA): TGTGCCAGCAGGACAGCCTCGAGCGGGCCAGATACGCAGTATTTT.

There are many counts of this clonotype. In DNA form, the CDR3 reads TGTGCCAGCAGCTTAGATGACGTAGCGGGAGGCGAGCAGTACTTC. Its protein is CASSLDDVAGGEQYF. J is TRBJ2-5 and V is TRBV7-2; 10 nucleotides align to TRBD2. The DNA end lines up better with TRBJ2-7; the J call may be wrong. Germline V gene lookup returns CDR1 SGHTA and CDR2 FQGNSA. The CDR3 covers 15 residues.

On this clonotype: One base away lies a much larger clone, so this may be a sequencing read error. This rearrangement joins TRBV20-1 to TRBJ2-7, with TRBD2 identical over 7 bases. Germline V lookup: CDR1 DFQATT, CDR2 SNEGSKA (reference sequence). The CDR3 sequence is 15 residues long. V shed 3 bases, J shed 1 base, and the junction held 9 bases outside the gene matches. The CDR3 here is CSARPVSGASYEQYF. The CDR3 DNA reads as TGCAGTGCTAGGCCCGTCAGCGGGGCTTCCTACGAGCAGTACTTC.

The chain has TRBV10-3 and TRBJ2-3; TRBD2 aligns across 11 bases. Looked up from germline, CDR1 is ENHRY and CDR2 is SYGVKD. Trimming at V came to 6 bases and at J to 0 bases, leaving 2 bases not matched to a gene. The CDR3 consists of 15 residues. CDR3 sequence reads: CAIRRLAGSTDTQYF. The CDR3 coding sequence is TGTGCCATCAGGCGACTAGCGGGGAGCACAGATACGCAGTATTTT.

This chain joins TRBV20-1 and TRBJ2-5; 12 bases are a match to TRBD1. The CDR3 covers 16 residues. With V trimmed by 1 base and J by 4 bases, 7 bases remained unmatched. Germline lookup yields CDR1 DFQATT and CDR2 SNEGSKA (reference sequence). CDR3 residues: CSARGTGTGGSETQYF. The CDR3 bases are TGCAGTGCTAGAGGGACCGGGACAGGGGGCTCAGAGACCCAGTACTTC.

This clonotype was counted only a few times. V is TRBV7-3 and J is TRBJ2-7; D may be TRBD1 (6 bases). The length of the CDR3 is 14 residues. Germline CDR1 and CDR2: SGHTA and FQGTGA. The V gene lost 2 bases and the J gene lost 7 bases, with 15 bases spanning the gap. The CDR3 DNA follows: TGTGCCAGCAGCTTAGGGATGGGGGACAATGAGCAGTACTTC. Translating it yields CASSLGMGDNEQYF.

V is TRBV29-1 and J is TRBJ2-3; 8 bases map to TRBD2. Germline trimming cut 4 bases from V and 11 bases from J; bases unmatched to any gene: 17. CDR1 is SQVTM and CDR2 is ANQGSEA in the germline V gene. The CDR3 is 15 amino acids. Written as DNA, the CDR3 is TGCAGCGTTGCCACCTCAGCGGGGGCAAACAATGAGCAGTATTTT. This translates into CSVATSAGANNEQYF.

CDR3 sequence (DNA): TGTGCCAGCAGCTTAGTAGTGGGAGAGGGAGAGACCCAGTACTTC. Encoded protein: CASSLVVGEGETQYF. The chain recombines TRBV7-2 with TRBJ2-5, with D perhaps TRBD2 (5 bases). The CDR3 length is 15 residues. The V gene's germline CDR1 is SGHTA and CDR2 FQGNSA. The V gene lost 1 base and the J gene lost 4 bases, with 13 bases spanning the gap.

CDR3 loop: CATSPDRGNTEAFF. The CDR3 DNA sequence: TGTGCCACCAGCCCTGACAGGGGAAACACTGAAGCTTTCTTT. V and J are TRBV15 and TRBJ1-1, with 8 bases aligning to TRBD1. CDR1 is LNHNV and CDR2 is YYDKDF in the germline V gene (reference sequence). The CDR3 runs 14 residues. Unmatched junction bases numbered 4, after V lost 5 bases and J lost 2 bases.

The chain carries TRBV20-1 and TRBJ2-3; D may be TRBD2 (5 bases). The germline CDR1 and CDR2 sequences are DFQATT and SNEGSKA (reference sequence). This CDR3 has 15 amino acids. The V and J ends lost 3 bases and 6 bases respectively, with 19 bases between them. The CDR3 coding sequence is TGCAGTGCTAGTCCCGTACTAGAAAGGCCTGATACGCAGTATTTT. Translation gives CSASPVLERPDTQYF.